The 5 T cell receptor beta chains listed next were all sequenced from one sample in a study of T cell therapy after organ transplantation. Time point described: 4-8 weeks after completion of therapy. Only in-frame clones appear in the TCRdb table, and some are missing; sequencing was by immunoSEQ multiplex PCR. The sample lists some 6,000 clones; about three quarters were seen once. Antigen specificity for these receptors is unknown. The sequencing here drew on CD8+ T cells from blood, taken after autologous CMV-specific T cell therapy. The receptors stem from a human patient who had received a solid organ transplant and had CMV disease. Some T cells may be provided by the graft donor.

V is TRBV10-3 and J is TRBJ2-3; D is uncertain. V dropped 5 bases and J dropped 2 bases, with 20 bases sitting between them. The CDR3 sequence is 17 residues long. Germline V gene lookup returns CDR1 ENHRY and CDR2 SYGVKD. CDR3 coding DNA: TGTGCCATCAGTCACATGGACGGAACAGACATCACAGATACGCAGTATTTT. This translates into CAISHMDGTDITDTQYF.

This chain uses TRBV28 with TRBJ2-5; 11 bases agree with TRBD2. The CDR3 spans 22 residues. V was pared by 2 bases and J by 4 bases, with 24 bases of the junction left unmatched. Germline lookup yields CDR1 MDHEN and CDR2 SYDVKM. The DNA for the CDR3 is TGTGCCAGCAGTTTAAAAAGGGCAGGGTTAGCGGGAGGGCCTTGGGCGAGAGAGACCCAGTACTTC. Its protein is CASSLKRAGLAGGPWARETQYF.

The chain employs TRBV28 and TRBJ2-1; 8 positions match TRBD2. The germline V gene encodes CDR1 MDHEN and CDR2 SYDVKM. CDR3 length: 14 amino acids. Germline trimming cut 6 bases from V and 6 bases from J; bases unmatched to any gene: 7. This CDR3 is CASRGTGGGNEQFF. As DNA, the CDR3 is TGTGCCAGCAGAGGAACGGGAGGGGGCAATGAGCAGTTCTTC.

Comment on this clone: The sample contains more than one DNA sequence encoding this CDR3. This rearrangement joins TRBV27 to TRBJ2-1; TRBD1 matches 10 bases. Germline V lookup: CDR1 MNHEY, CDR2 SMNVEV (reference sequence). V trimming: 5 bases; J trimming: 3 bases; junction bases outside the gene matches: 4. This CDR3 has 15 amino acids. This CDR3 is CASSPGTGVYNEQFF. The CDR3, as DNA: TGTGCCAGCAGTCCCGGGACAGGGGTCTACAATGAGCAGTTCTTC.

The CDR3 loop reads CASSYGESGELFF. CDR3 DNA sequence: TGTGCCAGCAGTTACGGGGAGTCCGGGGAGCTGTTTTTT. V and J are TRBV6-5 and TRBJ2-2; D perhaps matches TRBD2 (5 bases). V shed 2 bases and J shed 6 bases, with 7 bases lying between them. The CDR3 totals 13 residues. Germline CDR1 reads MNHEY; CDR2 reads SVGAGI.